What follows are 9 T cell receptor beta chains derived from one specimen sequenced in a study of shared clonotypes between healthy human individuals (dated by TCRdb to 2018 to 2021). The library was produced with the immunoSEQ multiplex PCR assay. In its TCRdb copy, this immuneACCESS table keeps in-frame sequences only and misses some clones. Where compared with another copy, unresolved V genes explain less than half of these, and the others have no known cause. The sample table contains over 1.5 million clones; only one count was recorded for roughly 98% of them. About 0.45% of the sample goes to the ten largest clones. What was sequenced was naive CD4+ T cells sorted from blood. The sample's cell subset or site label, decoded: CD45RA+ positively selected. The receptors were gathered from a man aged 30 to 45 in good health.

This rearrangement joins TRBV19 to TRBJ2-2; TRBD2 matches at 9 bases. CDR3 size: 15 residues. With V trimmed by 4 bases and J by 3 bases, 3 bases remained unmatched. Germline V gene sequence: CDR1 LNHDA, CDR2 SQIVND (reference sequence). The CDR3 loop reads CASSRLAVYTGELFF. As DNA, the CDR3 is TGTGCCAGTAGTAGACTAGCGGTTTACACCGGGGAGCTGTTTTTT.

The chain links TRBV5-1 to TRBJ2-4, with 7 bases lining up with TRBD1. Germline-derived CDR1 and CDR2 are SGHRS and YFSETQ. The CDR3 consists of 15 residues. The V gene end was trimmed by 4 bases and the J gene end by 7 bases; junction bases not matched to a gene: 11. This CDR3 reads CASSHTGTEGNIQYF. The CDR3, as DNA: TGCGCCAGCAGCCATACCGGGACAGAGGGGAACATTCAGTACTTC.

V gene TRBV7-9 combines with J gene TRBJ2-7; D not resolved. Germline V gene sequence: CDR1 SEHNR, CDR2 FQNEAQ (reference sequence). CDR3 length: 12 amino acids. Trimming took 1 base from V and 6 from J, leaving 7 bases between them. CDR3: CASSLVPAEQYF. Written as DNA, the CDR3 is TGTGCCAGCAGCTTAGTCCCGGCCGAGCAGTACTTC.

This clone was seen more than once but under ten times. This rearrangement joins TRBV29-1 to TRBJ1-5; D is perhaps TRBD1 (6 bases). Between the trimmed V and J ends, which lost 7 bases and 7 bases, there was a span of 17 bases. CDR3 length equals 13 residues. Germline V gene sequence: CDR1 SQVTM, CDR2 ANQGSEA. The CDR3 DNA sequence: TGCAGCGCCAGGGACACACTCTACCAGCCCCAGCATTTT. Translated: CSARDTLYQPQHF. The full variable domain, its missing parts supplied by reference TRBV29-1 and TRBJ1-5, is SAVISQKPSRDICQRGTSLTIQCQVDSQVTMMFWYRQQPGQSLTLIATANQGSEATYESGFVIDKFPISRPNLTFSTLTVSNMSPEDSSIYLCSARDTLYQPQHFGDGTRLSIL.

This chain uses TRBV30 with TRBJ1-2, with a tentative D call TRBD1 (5 bases). The CDR3 runs 12 residues. Germline CDR1 GTSNPN, CDR2 SVGIG (reference sequence). V was shortened by 4 bases and J by 8 bases, with 14 bases between the two germline ends. Written as DNA, the CDR3 is TGTGCCTGGAACCCAAAGGACACGGGCTACACCTTC. Translating it yields CAWNPKDTGYTF. The whole variable domain, filled in from reference TRBV30 and TRBJ1-2, reads SQTIHQWPATLVQPVGSPLSLECTVEGTSNPNLYWYRQAAGRGLQLLFYSVGIGQISSEVPQNLSASRPQDRQFILSSKKLLLSDSGFYLCAWNPKDTGYTFGSGTRLTVV.

The V gene is TRBV6-1, the J gene TRBJ1-3; D is unresolved. V lost 2 bases and J 4 bases, leaving 9 bases between the germline ends. Germline assignment: CDR1 MNHNS and CDR2 SASEGT. The CDR3 is 14 amino acids. The CDR3 nucleotides are TGTGCCAGCAGTGAACAGAGGGTCGGAAACACCATATATTTT. Its translation is CASSEQRVGNTIYF.

This sequence joins TRBV5-1 and TRBJ2-7; tentative D call: TRBD1 (6 bases). The germline gives CDR1 SGHRS, CDR2 YFSETQ. Trimming took 4 bases from V and 3 from J, leaving 14 bases between them. This CDR3 contains 14 residues. The CDR3 nucleotides are TGCGCCAGCAGCATCCACGGGACAAGCTACGAGCAGTACTTC. Residues: CASSIHGTSYEQYF.

The V call is TRBV10-1, the J call TRBJ2-3, with 10 positions matching TRBD1. This CDR3 comprises 13 residues. Unmatched junction bases numbered 8, after V lost 10 bases and J lost 7 bases. The V gene's germline CDR1 is WNHNN and CDR2 SYGVQD (reference sequence). The CDR3 loop reads CATSGTGVNTQYF. The CDR3 DNA is TGCGCCACCTCCGGGACAGGGGTAAATACGCAGTATTTT.

The genes are TRBV19 and TRBJ2-3, with TRBD1 matching over 7 bases. This CDR3 region has 15 residues. Trimming cost V 7 bases and J 0 bases; bases outside gene matches: 7. The germline V gene has CDR1 LNHDA and CDR2 SQIVND (reference sequence). The CDR3 bases are TGTGCCAGTACCAGACAGGGATCTAGCACAGATACGCAGTATTTT. Protein: CASTRQGSSTDTQYF. Using reference TRBV19 and TRBJ2-3 for the parts outside the CDR3, the full variable domain is DGGITQSPKYLFRKEGQNVTLSCEQNLNHDAMYWYRQDPGQGLRLIYYSQIVNDFQKGDIAEGYSVSREKKESFPLTVTSAQKNPTAFYLCASTRQGSSTDTQYFGPGTRLTVL.